These T cell receptor beta chains were read from a single sample in a study of blood T cell repertoires in COVID-19. Using immunoSEQ multiplex PCR, the repertoire was profiled, and TCRdb retains in-frame clones only, with some absent. This repertoire shows about 130,000 clones, under 90% found once; its top ten account for 12%. Sequencing was performed on peripheral blood. The receptors were gathered from an older woman with acute or convalescent COVID-19. Both conserved end residues are part of each CDR3. A D gene is named only where the DNA matches it firmly. A row's size may be missing; if present it is once, few, many or a size class.

DNA	CDR3	size	J	D	V	length
TGCAGTGCGGCGGGGTTCACTGAAGCTTTCTTT	CSAAGFTEAFF	once	TRBJ1-1	-	TRBV20-1	11
TGTGCCAGCAGTTCCAGGACAGGGCTCACTGAAGCTTTCTTT	CASSSRTGLTEAFF	-	TRBJ1-1	TRBD1	TRBV6-5	14
TGTGCCACCAGTAAATCGGCTAGCGGGGGGGCCGGGGATACGCAGTATTTT	CATSKSASGGAGDTQYF	once	TRBJ2-3	TRBD2	TRBV24-1	17
TGTGCCAGCACCCTAGGGGGTTTGGCGAAAGCTTTCTTT	CASTLGGLAKAFF	-	TRBJ1-1	-	TRBV12-3/TRBV12-4	13
TGTGCCAGCAGTGAACGCCTTACAGGGGCCGGGGAGCTGTTTTTT	CASSERLTGAGELFF	-	TRBJ2-2	TRBD1	TRBV25-1	15
TGTGCCAGCAGCTTAGGGACGGCGGGCGAAAAACTGTTTTTT	CASSLGTAGEKLFF	once	TRBJ1-4	-	TRBV7-9	14
TGTGCCAGCGCGCAGGGGTTGGACACTGAAGCTTTCTTT	CASAQGLDTEAFF	-	TRBJ1-1	-	TRBV9	13
TGTGCCAGCAGCCGGACAGAGAGCTCCTACAATGAGCAGTTCTTC	CASSRTESSYNEQFF	-	TRBJ2-1	-	TRBV6-5	15
TGTGCCAGCAGTTACTCGAGAGGTGGAAGGAGCACTGAAGCTTTCTTT	CASSYSRGGRSTEAFF	-	TRBJ1-1	-	TRBV6-6	16
TGTGCCAGCAGTTCATCCACATCTGATCAGCCCCAGCATTTT	CASSSSTSDQPQHF	-	TRBJ1-5	-	TRBV11-2	14